This entry features one TCR beta chain sequence. Its antigen is unknown. This CDR3 is 14 amino acids long. The germline CDR1 and CDR2 sequences are SEHNR and FQNEAQ (reference sequence). V was pared by 1 base and J by 9 bases, with 6 bases of the junction left unmatched. This specimen comes from a study of cytomegalovirus exposure and HLA in healthy donors. Overall study: Later, an analysis reported that the approximately 120 validation repertoires had used the same platform as the 500 to 800 first-cohort repertoires.

The method was immunoSEQ multiplex PCR; TCRdb's version includes in-frame clones alone and lacks a portion of them. The sample has roughly 150,000 clones, 95% to 96% seen once. General study points: Through in vitro validation, three CMV-associated chains were shown to be specific for CMV antigens. According to a subsequent analysis, TCR clusters identified in the first cohort showed a tendency to co-occur across the 120 or so validation repertoires. Using the classifier, cytomegalovirus status was reportedly diagnosed with high specificity and sensitivity.

The sequencing input was PBMCs. The rearrangement links TRBV7-9 to TRBJ1-1; 9 bases map to TRBD1. This TCR came from a woman aged 18-29 years in good health and CMV-seronegative. The DNA for the CDR3 is TGTGCCAGCAGCTTAGGAACAGGGGGCACCAAAGCTTTCTTT. Its protein product is CASSLGTGGTKAFF.